This passage covers 5 T cell receptor beta chains from one sample sequenced in a study of blood T cells in healthy people across ages (dated by TCRdb to about 2015). The method was 5' RACE. The reads were generated on an Illumina HiSeq 2500. The second PCR ran for roughly 7 to 12 cycles and used a J-beta primer mix along with a sample-barcoded 5' primer. TCRdb reworked the public reads: Q25 trimming with fastp, MiXCR clone assembly, productive beta chains retained. Rows with one shared CDR3 protein collapse into an entry with the most common genes and DNA. This sample has 800,000 or so distinct CDR3 sequences in its table, and around 25% of those were observed once. Approximately 3.7% of the sample lies in the top ten. This sample also belongs to another study, concerning T cells of mothers and their children.

Sequenced: blood. These receptors were taken from a boy between 5 and 17 years old in good health.

The V call is TRBV7-2, the J call TRBJ2-3; 7 bases agree with TRBD2. The germline CDR1 and CDR2 sequences are SGHTA and FQGNSA. Trimming at V came to 5 bases and at J to 5 bases, leaving 19 bases not matched to a gene. The CDR3 has 18 amino acids. CDR3 coding DNA: TGTGCCAGCAGCATAAGGGCCGGAGCGGGGCACCGACAAGATACGCAGTATTTT. Its translation: CASSIRAGAGHRQDTQYF.

This rearrangement joins TRBV7-9 to TRBJ1-1; D gene unclear. Trimming removed 4 bases from V and 7 bases from J, with 13 bases in between. This CDR3 spans 13 amino acids. CDR1 SEHNR and CDR2 FQNEAQ come from the germline V gene (reference sequence). Here the CDR3 reads CASSSRVIYEAFF. The CDR3 nucleotides read TGTGCCAGCAGCTCTCGTGTGATCTATGAAGCTTTCTTT. The full variable domain, completed using reference TRBV7-9 and TRBJ1-1, is DTGVSQNPRHKITKRGQNVTFRCDPISEHNRLYWYRQTLGQGPEFLTYFQNEAQLEKSRLLSDRFSAERPKGSFSTLEIQRTEQGDSAMYLCASSSRVIYEAFFGQGTRLTVV.

There are many counts of this clonotype. Written as DNA, the CDR3 is TGCAGTGCTAGCGGGGGGGCAGACTACAATGAGCAGTTCTTC. Translated, it gives CSASGGADYNEQFF. The chain carries TRBV20-1 and TRBJ2-1; TRBD2 matches at 8 bases. Looked up from germline, CDR1 is DFQATT and CDR2 is SNEGSKA (reference sequence). Germline trimming cut 3 bases from V and 3 bases from J; bases unmatched to any gene: 4. This CDR3 region has 14 residues.

This sequence joins TRBV7-2 and TRBJ1-1; TRBD1 aligns across 9 bases. This CDR3 spans 13 amino acids. V dropped 7 bases and J dropped 5; count of bases not matched to a gene: 5. The germline gives CDR1 SGHTA, CDR2 FQGNSA. As DNA, the CDR3 is TGTGCCAGCATGGCGACAGGGGGGACTGAAGCTTTCTTT. Translation gives CASMATGGTEAFF.

In DNA, the CDR3 is TGTGCCAGCAGCACCTGGCTCCTAAACACCGGGGAGCTGTTTTTT. Translated, it gives CASSTWLLNTGELFF. This chain links TRBV7-9 with TRBJ2-2; unclear D gene. V lost 5 bases, J lost 2 bases, and 12 bases lay in between. The germline CDR1 and CDR2 sequences are SEHNR and FQNEAQ (reference sequence). The length of the CDR3 is 15 residues.